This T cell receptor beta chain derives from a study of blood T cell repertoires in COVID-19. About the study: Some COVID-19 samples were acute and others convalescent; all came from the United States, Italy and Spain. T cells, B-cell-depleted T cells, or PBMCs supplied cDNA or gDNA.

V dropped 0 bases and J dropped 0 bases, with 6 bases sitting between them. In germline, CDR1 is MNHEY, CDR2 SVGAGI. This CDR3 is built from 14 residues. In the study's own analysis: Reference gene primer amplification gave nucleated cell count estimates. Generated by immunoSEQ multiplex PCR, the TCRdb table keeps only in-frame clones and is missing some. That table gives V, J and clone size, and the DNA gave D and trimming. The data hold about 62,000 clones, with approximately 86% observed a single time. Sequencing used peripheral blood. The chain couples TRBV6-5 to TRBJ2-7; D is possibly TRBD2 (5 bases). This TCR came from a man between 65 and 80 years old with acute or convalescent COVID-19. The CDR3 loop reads CASSYSRDSYEQYF. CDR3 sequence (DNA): TGTGCCAGCAGTTACTCCCGGGACTCCTACGAGCAGTACTTC.